The 18 T cell receptor beta chains below were found in one sample sequenced in a study of a mutant IDH1 vaccine in newly diagnosed glioma. No antigens are known for them. TCRdb keeps only in-frame clones here, not all; method: immunoSEQ multiplex PCR. The sample has tens of thousands of clones; around 80% are singletons. Time point indicated: week 11, during vaccination. Doses consisted of 300 ug of mutant IDH1 20-mer peptide each, paired with topical imiquimod. The input for sequencing was PBMCs, taken from a glioma patient whose treatment included an IDH1 peptide vaccine. The receptors shown here come from a man aged 50 to 60 with glioma.

This clone was observed a handful of times. V and J are TRBV5-5 and TRBJ1-1; 8 nucleotides line up with TRBD1. This CDR3 contains 15 residues. The junction had 8 bases not matched to a gene; V was cut back by 1 base and J by 6 bases. CDR1 is SGHKS, CDR2 YYEKEE, per germline (reference sequence). This CDR3 is CASSLFAGGKAEAFF. Written as DNA, the CDR3 is TGTGCCAGCAGCTTGTTTGCAGGGGGCAAGGCTGAAGCTTTCTTT.

J is TRBJ2-7 and V is TRBV13; 9 nucleotides line up with TRBD1. In germline, CDR1 is PRHDT, CDR2 FYEKMQ (reference sequence). The V and J ends lost 4 bases and 6 bases, in that order; junction bases with no gene match: 7. The CDR3 length is 14 residues. The CDR3 loop is CASSSGTGSVEQYF. In DNA, the CDR3 is TGTGCCAGCAGCTCCGGGACAGGGAGCGTCGAGCAGTACTTC.

V and J are TRBV5-5 and TRBJ2-7; D might be TRBD2 (6 bases). Germline V lookup: CDR1 SGHKS, CDR2 YYEKEE (reference sequence). The CDR3 has 14 amino acids. Trimming took 5 bases from V and 7 from J, leaving 19 bases between them. This chain's CDR3 is CASSRDSLTREQYF. The CDR3 nucleotides are TGTGCCAGCAGTCGGGACTCCTTAACCCGGGAGCAGTACTTC.

V gene TRBV4-1 combines with J gene TRBJ1-2; weak D call: TRBD1 (6 bases). The CDR3 extends over 15 amino acids. V lost 4 bases and J lost 4, with 16 bases in between. CDR1 and CDR2 from the germline V gene are MGHRA and YSYEKL. CDR3 in amino acids: CASSPTTGGAYGYTF. The CDR3 coding sequence is TGCGCCAGCAGCCCAACCACGGGGGGCGCCTATGGCTACACCTTC.

The rearrangement uses TRBV5-1 and TRBJ2-2; tentative D call: TRBD1 (6 bases). This CDR3 is built from 15 residues. The V and J ends lost 0 bases and 4 bases respectively, with 10 bases between them. CDR1 and CDR2 (germline): SGHRS, YFSETQ. The CDR3 here is CASSLEARGTGELFF. In DNA form, the CDR3 reads TGCGCCAGCAGCTTGGAAGCCAGGGGCACCGGGGAGCTGTTTTTT.

The genes are TRBV18 and TRBJ2-2; 8 bases match TRBD2. With V trimmed by 3 bases and J by 3 bases, 15 bases remained unmatched. This CDR3 comprises 19 residues. Per germline, CDR1 KGHSH and CDR2 LQKENI. CDR3 loop: CASSPGGLSLAEYTGELFF. CDR3 nucleotides: TGTGCCAGCTCACCGGGGGGATTATCACTAGCGGAGTACACCGGGGAGCTGTTTTTT. Based on the CDR3 plus reference TRBV18 and TRBJ2-2, the full variable domain is NAGVMQNPRHLVRRRGQEARLRCSPMKGHSHVYWYRQLPEEGLKFMVYLQKENIIDESGMPKERFSAEFPKEGPSILRIQQVVRGDSAAYFCASSPGGLSLAEYTGELFFGEGSRLTVL.

The rearrangement joins TRBV7-2 to TRBJ1-1; the D is unclear. V lost 2 bases, J lost 7 bases, and 11 bases lay in between. The CDR3 totals 13 residues. Germline V lookup: CDR1 SGHTA, CDR2 FQGNSA. The CDR3 reads CASSLKPEFEAFF. Written as DNA, the CDR3 is TGTGCCAGCAGCTTAAAACCGGAATTTGAAGCTTTCTTT.

V gene TRBV4-1 combines with J gene TRBJ2-5; tentatively, D is TRBD1 (5 bases). V lost 1 base to trimming and J lost 3 bases, with 12 bases between them. The CDR3 consists of 15 residues. CDR1 is MGHRA, CDR2 YSYEKL, per germline. CDR3 sequence reads: CASSQVKDREETQYF. The DNA for the CDR3 is TGCGCCAGCAGCCAAGTAAAAGACAGAGAAGAGACCCAGTACTTC.

This clone has only a few counts. This rearrangement joins TRBV29-1 to TRBJ2-7; 8 nucleotides agree with TRBD2. This CDR3 contains 13 residues. Unmatched junction bases numbered 5, after V lost 4 bases and J lost 3 bases. The germline gives CDR1 SQVTM, CDR2 ANQGSEA. The CDR3 is CSVGTTSGYEQYF. Here the CDR3 DNA reads TGCAGCGTTGGTACCACTAGCGGCTACGAGCAGTACTTC.

This chain joins TRBV6-5 and TRBJ1-1; D perhaps matches TRBD1 (6 bases). The CDR3 is 12 residues long. The germline V and J ends were trimmed by 6 bases and 9 bases, with 14 bases remaining between them. Germline V gene data show CDR1 as MNHEY and CDR2 as SVGAGI. The CDR3 sequence is CASSSQGRKAFF. In nucleotides, the CDR3 is TGTGCCAGCAGCTCGCAGGGGCGGAAAGCTTTCTTT.

The chain carries TRBV2 and TRBJ1-2; D perhaps matches TRBD1 (5 bases). The germline V gene has CDR1 SNHLY and CDR2 FYNNEI. V was shortened by 8 bases and J by 4 bases, with 17 bases between the two germline ends. The CDR3 loop spans 14 amino acids. CDR3 sequence (DNA): TGTGCCAGCGGGGCGGGCAGAGCTCTCTATGGCTACACCTTC. Translation: CASGAGRALYGYTF.

The V and J genes are TRBV7-9 and TRBJ2-5, with TRBD1 matching over 9 bases. Judging by the DNA end, TRBJ2-7 fits better; the J call may be wrong. This CDR3 spans 15 amino acids. CDR1 is SEHNR and CDR2 is FQNEAQ in the germline V gene (reference sequence). The CDR3 loop reads CASSAPGTGLYEQYF. DNA of the CDR3: TGTGCCAGCAGCGCCCCCGGGACAGGGCTCTACGAGCAGTACTTC.

The chain is built from TRBV4-1 and TRBJ2-3; D gene ambiguous. The length of the CDR3 is 13 residues. Germline CDR1 MGHRA, CDR2 YSYEKL. The V end lost 0 bases, the J end lost 7 bases, and 8 bases lay between the germline ends. CDR3 sequence reads: CASSQESTYTQYF. The CDR3 DNA is TGCGCCAGCAGCCAAGAGTCTACCTATACGCAGTATTTT.

The gene calls are TRBV4-3 and TRBJ2-7; D may be TRBD2 (7 bases). There are 16 residues in the CDR3. Trimming removed 0 bases from V and 3 bases from J, with 15 bases in between. Germline V gives CDR1 LGHNA, CDR2 YSLEER. CDR3 DNA sequence: TGCGCCAGCAGCCAAGATACGGGGGGCGAATACTACGAGCAGTACTTC. Its translation: CASSQDTGGEYYEQYF.

This clone has a handful of counts. The chain joins TRBV6-1 to TRBJ1-5, with TRBD1 matching over 10 bases. J was trimmed by 7 bases and V by 5 bases; bases with no gene match: 2. This CDR3 contains 13 residues. CDR1 MNHNS and CDR2 SASEGT come from the germline V gene. The CDR3, as DNA: TGTGCCAGCAGTCGGACAGGGGGACAGCCCCAGCATTTT. This gives the protein CASSRTGGQPQHF.

This clone was counted a single time. The rearrangement links TRBV14 to TRBJ2-1, with a possible D match to TRBD2 (5 bases). This CDR3 is 16 amino acids long. The V gene's germline CDR1 is SGHDN and CDR2 FVKESK. Deletions cut 0 bases from V and 4 bases from J, with 13 bases between. The CDR3 loop reads CASSQELPSRYNEQFF. The CDR3 bases are TGTGCCAGCAGCCAAGAACTTCCTAGCAGATACAATGAGCAGTTCTTC.

The chain has TRBV7-2 and TRBJ2-5; 12 nucleotides agree with TRBD1. The CDR3 spans 15 residues. Germline V gene sequence: CDR1 SGHTA, CDR2 FQGNSA. The V gene end was trimmed by 6 bases and the J gene end by 3 bases; junction bases not matched to a gene: 5. The CDR3 nucleotides read TGTGCCAGCAGACGGGACAGGGGGCTTGAAGAGACCCAGTACTTC. Translation gives CASRRDRGLEETQYF.

A few counts support this clone. The chain combines TRBV19 with TRBJ1-5; TRBD1 might be the D (5 bases). V gave up 7 bases and J gave up 5 bases, with 9 bases separating them. CDR3 length: 12 amino acids. The V gene's germline CDR1 is LNHDA and CDR2 SQIVND (reference sequence). The CDR3 DNA reads as TGTGCCAGTAAGCAGGGCGATCAGCCCCAGCATTTT. Its translation: CASKQGDQPQHF.